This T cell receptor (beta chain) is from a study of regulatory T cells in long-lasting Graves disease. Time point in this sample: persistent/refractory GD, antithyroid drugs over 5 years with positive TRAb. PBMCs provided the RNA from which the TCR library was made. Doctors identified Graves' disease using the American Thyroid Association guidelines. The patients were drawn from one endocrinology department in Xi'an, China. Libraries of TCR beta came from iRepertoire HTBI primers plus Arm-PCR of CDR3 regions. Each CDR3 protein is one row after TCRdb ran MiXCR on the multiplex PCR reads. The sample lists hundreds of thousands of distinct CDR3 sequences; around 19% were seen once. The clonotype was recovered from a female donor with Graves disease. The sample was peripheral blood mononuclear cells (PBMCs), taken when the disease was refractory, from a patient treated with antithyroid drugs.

DNA for the CDR3: TGTGCCAGCAGTTACTCAGGACAGGGTCTTCTTTTTTCCTACGAGCAGTACTTC. Encoded protein: CASSYSGQGLLFSYEQYF. This chain joins TRBV6-5 and TRBJ2-7, with TRBD1 matching 8 bases. This CDR3 has 18 amino acids. Germline CDR1 and CDR2: MNHEY and SVGAGI. The V and J ends lost 0 bases and 1 base, in that order; junction bases with no gene match: 11.